A selection of T cell receptor beta chains follows, all from one sample in a study of cytomegalovirus exposure and HLA in healthy donors. Data came from immunoSEQ multiplex PCR; TCRdb stores just in-frame clones and leaves some out. The sample includes roughly 330,000 clones, about nine tenths seen only once; the top ten take roughly 1.2%. Input material: PBMCs. All receptors derive from a woman younger than 45 in good health and CMV-seropositive. Both conserved end residues are part of each CDR3. A D gene is named only where the DNA matches it firmly. Clone size is stated in some rows and not others, as once, few, many or a class when expanded.

v_gene,abundance,d_gene,j_gene,CDR3nt,CDR3aa
TRBV7-2,.,TRBD1,TRBJ2-2,TGTGCCAGCAGCTTTGACAGGGGGTCGGGGGAGCTGCTTTTT,CASSFDRGSGELLF
TRBV11-2,.,TRBD2,TRBJ2-7,TGTGCCAGCAGCTTCGGGACTAGCGGCTTCTACGAGCAGTACTTC,CASSFGTSGFYEQYF
TRBV20-1,.,.,TRBJ2-7,TGCAGTGCCGGACTATCCTACGAGCAGTACTTC,CSAGLSYEQYF
TRBV2,.,.,TRBJ1-5,TGTGCCAGCAGTGTTCGAGGGGCCGAGAATCAGCCCCAGCATTTT,CASSVRGAENQPQHF
TRBV4-1,.,.,TRBJ2-7,TGCGCCAGCAGCCAAGGTGTGACGAACGAGCAGTACTTC,CASSQGVTNEQYF
TRBV28,few,TRBD1,TRBJ1-2,TGTGCCAGCAGTTTCCCGACAGGGAAGAACTATGGCTACACCTTC,CASSFPTGKNYGYTF
TRBV7-2,once,.,TRBJ1-5,TGTGCCAGCAGCTTAGGGTCTACAGGGCAGGGGCAGCCCCAGCATTTT,CASSLGSTGQGQPQHF
TRBV18,.,.,TRBJ2-1,TGTGCCAGCTCAAGCGGAAATGAGCAGTTCTTC,CASSSGNEQFF
TRBV15,.,TRBD1,TRBJ1-2,TGTGCCACCTCCAAAGGGACAGGGCTCAGGGGCTACACCTTC,CATSKGTGLRGYTF
TRBV2,.,.,TRBJ2-5,TGTGCCAGCAGTCCGGGACGCACACAAGAGACCCAGTACTTC,CASSPGRTQETQYF
TRBV9,.,TRBD2,TRBJ2-7,TGTGCCAGCAGCGCCGAAGCGGGAGCCCACTACGAGCAGTACTTC,CASSAEAGAHYEQYF
TRBV5-4,.,.,TRBJ2-3,TGTGCCAGCAGCTTCTGGATAGCAGCAAAGCACGATACGCAGTATTTT,CASSFWIAAKHDTQYF
TRBV4-3,.,TRBD1,TRBJ2-7,TGCGCCAGCAGCCCCAGCGGATCCGGGACAGGGTCCTACGAGCAGTACTTC,CASSPSGSGTGSYEQYF
TRBV18,.,.,TRBJ1-5,TGTGCCAGCTCCCATGGACACGAAGGATTCAATCAGCCCCAGCATTTT,CASSHGHEGFNQPQHF
TRBV5-1,.,.,TRBJ1-4,TGCGCCAGCAGCTTGGCCCCCGGGTCGACTAATGAAAAACTGTTTTTT,CASSLAPGSTNEKLFF
TRBV4-3,.,TRBD2,TRBJ2-2,TGCGCCAGCAGCCAACCCCTCGTCGTAGCGGGGGGGTCCGGGGAGCTGTTTTTT,CASSQPLVVAGGSGELFF
TRBV10-3,.,.,TRBJ1-6,TGTGCCATCAGGGATCTAGGTTCAGGTTCACCCCTCCACTTT,CAIRDLGSGSPLHF
TRBV10-3,.,TRBD2,TRBJ2-1,TGTGCCATCATGAGCGGGAGTGACAATGAGCAGTTCTTC,CAIMSGSDNEQFF
TRBV14,.,.,TRBJ1-2,TGTGCCAGCAGCCAAGATCTCGCAGGGATAGGCTACACCTTC,CASSQDLAGIGYTF
TRBV4-3,.,.,TRBJ2-1,TGCGCCAGCAGCCAAGTAACTACAAGCACTACTAAGCAGTTCTTC,CASSQVTTSTTKQFF
TRBV5-1,once,TRBD1,TRBJ1-4,TGCGCCAGCAGCTTATCGACAGGGCCAGCAACTAATGAAAAACTGTTTTTT,CASSLSTGPATNEKLFF
TRBV5-4,.,TRBD1,TRBJ1-4,TGTGCCAGCAGCCCGGGACAGGGTCGCGAAAAACTGTTTTTT,CASSPGQGREKLFF
TRBV7-6,.,TRBD1,TRBJ1-1,TGTGCCAGCAGCTTAGGTAGGACCGGGACAGGGAGGACTGAAGCTTTCTTT,CASSLGRTGTGRTEAFF
TRBV9,.,.,TRBJ1-4,TGTGCCAGCAGCGCGCGGGGGGAAAAACTGTTTTTT,CASSARGEKLFF
TRBV7-6,.,TRBD1,TRBJ1-2,TGTGCCAGCAGCTTAGGAGGGGGCGACTATGGCTACACCTTC,CASSLGGGDYGYTF
TRBV15,.,TRBD1,TRBJ2-1,TGTGCCACCGATGCGGTCGGGACAGGGCACAATGAGCAGTTCTTC,CATDAVGTGHNEQFF
TRBV7-2,.,TRBD1,TRBJ1-1,TGTGCCAGCAGCTTAGTGCGGACAGGACAAAACACTGAAGCTTTCTTT,CASSLVRTGQNTEAFF
TRBV5-4,.,TRBD1,TRBJ2-2,TGTGCCAGCAGCTTCCCGGGACAGTCAATCGGGGAGCTGTTTTTT,CASSFPGQSIGELFF
TRBV19,.,.,TRBJ1-5,TGTGCCAGTAGTCCACCGTGGGGGTATCAGCCCCAGCATTTT,CASSPPWGYQPQHF
TRBV9,.,.,TRBJ2-1,TGTGCCAGCAGCGTAATAGGGGGGACCTACAATGAGCAGTTCTTC,CASSVIGGTYNEQFF
TRBV9,.,.,TRBJ1-3,TGTGCCAGCAGCGTAGCTCCCCAAGGCAGCGGAAACACCATATATTTT,CASSVAPQGSGNTIYF
TRBV5-6,.,.,TRBJ2-1,TGTGCCAGCAGCTTGGAAGGGGCCCTTGACAATGAGCAGTTCTTC,CASSLEGALDNEQFF